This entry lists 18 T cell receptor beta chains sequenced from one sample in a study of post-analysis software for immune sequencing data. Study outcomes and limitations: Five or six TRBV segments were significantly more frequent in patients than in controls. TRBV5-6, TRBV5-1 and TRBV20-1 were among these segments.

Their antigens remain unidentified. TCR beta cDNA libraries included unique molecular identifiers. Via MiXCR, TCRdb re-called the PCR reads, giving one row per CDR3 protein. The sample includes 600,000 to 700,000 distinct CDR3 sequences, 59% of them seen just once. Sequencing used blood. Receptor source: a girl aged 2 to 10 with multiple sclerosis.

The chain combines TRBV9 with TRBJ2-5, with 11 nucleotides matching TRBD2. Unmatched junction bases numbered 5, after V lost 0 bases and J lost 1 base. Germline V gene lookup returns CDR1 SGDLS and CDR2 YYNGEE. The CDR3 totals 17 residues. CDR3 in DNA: TGTGCCAGCAGCGTAGAGATGGGACTAGCGGTCCAAGAGACCCAGTACTTC. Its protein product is CASSVEMGLAVQETQYF.

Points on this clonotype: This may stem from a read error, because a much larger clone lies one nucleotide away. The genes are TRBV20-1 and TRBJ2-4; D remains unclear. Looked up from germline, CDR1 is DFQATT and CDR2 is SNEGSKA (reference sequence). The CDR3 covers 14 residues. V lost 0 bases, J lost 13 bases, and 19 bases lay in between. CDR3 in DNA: TGCAGTGCTAGAGATCACTTGCTACCCGCTGAGCAGTACTTC. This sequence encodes CSARDHLLPAEQYF.

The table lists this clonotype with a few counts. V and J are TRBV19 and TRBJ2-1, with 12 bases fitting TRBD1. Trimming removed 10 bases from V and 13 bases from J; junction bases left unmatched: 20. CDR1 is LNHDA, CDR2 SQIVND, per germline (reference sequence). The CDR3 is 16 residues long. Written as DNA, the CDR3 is TGTGCCACCGCGCTACTCGGGACAGGGGGCTTAGAGACCCAGTTCTTC. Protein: CATALLGTGGLETQFF.

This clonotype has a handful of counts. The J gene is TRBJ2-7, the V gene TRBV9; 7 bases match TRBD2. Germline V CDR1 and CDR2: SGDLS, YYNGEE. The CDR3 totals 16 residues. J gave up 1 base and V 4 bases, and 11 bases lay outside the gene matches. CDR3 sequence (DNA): TGTGCCAGCAGCTCCCCAGCGGGATTGGCGTCCTACGAGCAGTACTTC. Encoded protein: CASSSPAGLASYEQYF.

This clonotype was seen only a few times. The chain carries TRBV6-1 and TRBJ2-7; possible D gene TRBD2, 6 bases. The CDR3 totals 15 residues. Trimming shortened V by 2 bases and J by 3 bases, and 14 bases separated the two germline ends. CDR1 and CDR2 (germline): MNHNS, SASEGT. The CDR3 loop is CASSEPGLESYEQYF. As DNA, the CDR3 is TGTGCCAGCAGTGAACCGGGACTCGAAAGCTACGAGCAGTACTTC.

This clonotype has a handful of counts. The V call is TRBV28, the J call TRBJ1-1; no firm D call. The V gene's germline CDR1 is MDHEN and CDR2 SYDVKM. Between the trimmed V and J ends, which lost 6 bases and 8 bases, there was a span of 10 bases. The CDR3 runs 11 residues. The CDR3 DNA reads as TGTGCCAGCAGAGGTAAACCGGAAGCTTTCTTT. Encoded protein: CASRGKPEAFF.

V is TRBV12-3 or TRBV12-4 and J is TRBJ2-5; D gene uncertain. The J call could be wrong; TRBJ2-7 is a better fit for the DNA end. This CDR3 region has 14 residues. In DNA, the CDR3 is TGTGCCAGCAGTTTAAGGGCCACCGCCTACGAGCAGTACTTC. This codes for CASSLRATAYEQYF.

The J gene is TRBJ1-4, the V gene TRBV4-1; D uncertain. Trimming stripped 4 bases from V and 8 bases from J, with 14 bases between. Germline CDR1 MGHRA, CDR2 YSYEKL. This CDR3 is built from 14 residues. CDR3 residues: CASSPPESGEKLFF. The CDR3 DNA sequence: TGCGCCAGCAGCCCTCCGGAGTCGGGAGAAAAACTGTTTTTT.

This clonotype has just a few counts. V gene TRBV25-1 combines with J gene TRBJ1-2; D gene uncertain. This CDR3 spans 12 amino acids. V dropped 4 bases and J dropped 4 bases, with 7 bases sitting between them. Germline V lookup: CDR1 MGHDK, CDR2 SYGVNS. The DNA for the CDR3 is TGTGCCAGCAGTGGGCAGTTCTATGGCTACACCTTC. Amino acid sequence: CASSGQFYGYTF.

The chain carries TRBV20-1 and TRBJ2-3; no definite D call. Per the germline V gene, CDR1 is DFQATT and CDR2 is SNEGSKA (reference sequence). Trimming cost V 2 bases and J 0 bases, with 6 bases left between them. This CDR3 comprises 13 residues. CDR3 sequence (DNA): TGCAGTGCTAGAAGGTTGAGCACAGATACGCAGTATTTT. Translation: CSARRLSTDTQYF.

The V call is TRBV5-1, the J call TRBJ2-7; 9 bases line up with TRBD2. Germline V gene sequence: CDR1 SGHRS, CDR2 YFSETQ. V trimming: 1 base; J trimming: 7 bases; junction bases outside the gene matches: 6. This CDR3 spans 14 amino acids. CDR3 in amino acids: CASSLLAGEGEQYF. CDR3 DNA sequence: TGCGCCAGCAGCTTGTTAGCGGGAGAAGGTGAGCAGTACTTC.

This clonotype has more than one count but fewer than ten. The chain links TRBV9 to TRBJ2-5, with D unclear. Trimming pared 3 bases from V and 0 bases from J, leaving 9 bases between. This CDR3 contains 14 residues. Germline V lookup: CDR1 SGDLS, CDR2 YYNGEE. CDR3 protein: CASSADGNQETQYF. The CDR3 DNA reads TGTGCCAGCAGCGCAGACGGTAACCAAGAGACCCAGTACTTC.

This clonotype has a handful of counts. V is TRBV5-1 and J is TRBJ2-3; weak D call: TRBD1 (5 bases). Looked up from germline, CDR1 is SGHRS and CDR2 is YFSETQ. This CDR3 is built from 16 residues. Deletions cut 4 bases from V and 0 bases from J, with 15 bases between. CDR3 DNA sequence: TGCGCCAGCAGCCCACCAGGGATTCCTAGCACAGATACGCAGTATTTT. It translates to CASSPPGIPSTDTQYF.

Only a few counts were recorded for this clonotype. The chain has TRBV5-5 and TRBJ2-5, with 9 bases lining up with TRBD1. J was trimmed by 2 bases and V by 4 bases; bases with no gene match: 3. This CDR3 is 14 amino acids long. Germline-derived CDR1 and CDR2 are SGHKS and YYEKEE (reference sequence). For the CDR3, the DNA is TGTGCCAGCAGCGGGACAGGGCTGCAAGAGACCCAGTACTTC. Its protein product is CASSGTGLQETQYF.

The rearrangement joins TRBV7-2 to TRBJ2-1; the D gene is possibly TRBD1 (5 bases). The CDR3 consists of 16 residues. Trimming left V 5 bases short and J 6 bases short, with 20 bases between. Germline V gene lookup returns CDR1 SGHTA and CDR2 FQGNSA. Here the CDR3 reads CASSTPTKGFRNEQFF. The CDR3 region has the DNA TGTGCCAGCAGCACCCCAACTAAGGGGTTTCGCAATGAGCAGTTCTTC.

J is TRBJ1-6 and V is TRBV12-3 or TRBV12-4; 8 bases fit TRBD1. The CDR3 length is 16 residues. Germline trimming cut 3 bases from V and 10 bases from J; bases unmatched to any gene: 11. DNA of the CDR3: TGTGCCAGCAGTTTTAGATTGGGGACAGGTCGATCACCCCTCCACTTT. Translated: CASSFRLGTGRSPLHF.

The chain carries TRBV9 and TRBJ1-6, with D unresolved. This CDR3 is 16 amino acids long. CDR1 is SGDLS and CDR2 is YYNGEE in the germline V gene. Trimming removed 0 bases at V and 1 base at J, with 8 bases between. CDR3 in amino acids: CASSVGGSSYNSPLHF. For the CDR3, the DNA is TGTGCCAGCAGCGTAGGAGGTTCTTCCTATAATTCACCCCTCCACTTT.

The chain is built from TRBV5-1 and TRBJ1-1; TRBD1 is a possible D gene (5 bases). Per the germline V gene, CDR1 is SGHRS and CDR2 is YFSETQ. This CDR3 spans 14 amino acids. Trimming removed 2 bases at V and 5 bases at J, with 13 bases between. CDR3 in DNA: TGCGCCAGCAGCTTAGTGGGGGTAGGAACTGAAGCTTTCTTT. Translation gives CASSLVGVGTEAFF.